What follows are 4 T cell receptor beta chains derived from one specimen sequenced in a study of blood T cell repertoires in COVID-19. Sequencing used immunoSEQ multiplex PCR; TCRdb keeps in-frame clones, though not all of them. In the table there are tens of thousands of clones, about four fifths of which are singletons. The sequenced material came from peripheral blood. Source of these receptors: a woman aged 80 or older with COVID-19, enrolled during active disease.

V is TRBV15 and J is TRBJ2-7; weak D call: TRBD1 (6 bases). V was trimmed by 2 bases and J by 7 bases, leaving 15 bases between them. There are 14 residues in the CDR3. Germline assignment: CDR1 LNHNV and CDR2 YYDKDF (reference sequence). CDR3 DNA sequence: TGTGCCACCAGCAGACTAACAGGGTCCGGGGAGCAGTACTTC. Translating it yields CATSRLTGSGEQYF. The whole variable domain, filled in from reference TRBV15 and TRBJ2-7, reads DAMVIQNPRYQVTQFGKPVTLSCSQTLNHNVMYWYQQKSSQAPKLLFHYYDKDFNNEADTPDNFQSRRPNTSFCFLDIRSPGLGDTAMYLCATSRLTGSGEQYFGPGTRLTVT.

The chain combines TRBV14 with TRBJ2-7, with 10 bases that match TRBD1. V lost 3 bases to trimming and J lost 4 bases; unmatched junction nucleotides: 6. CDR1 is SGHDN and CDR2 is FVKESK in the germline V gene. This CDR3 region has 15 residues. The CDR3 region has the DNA TGTGCCAGCAGCCAGCTCGACAGGGGGCCATACGAGCAGTACTTC. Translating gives CASSQLDRGPYEQYF.

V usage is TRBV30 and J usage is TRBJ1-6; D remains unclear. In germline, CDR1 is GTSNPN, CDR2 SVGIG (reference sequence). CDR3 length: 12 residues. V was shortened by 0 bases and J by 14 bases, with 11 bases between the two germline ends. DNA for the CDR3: TGTGCCTGGAGTGTAGCCCTCGGGACCCTCCACTTT. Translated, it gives CAWSVALGTLHF.

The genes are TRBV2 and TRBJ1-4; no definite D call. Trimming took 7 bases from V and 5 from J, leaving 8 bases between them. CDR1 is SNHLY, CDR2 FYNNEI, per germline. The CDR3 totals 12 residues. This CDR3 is CASTTQNEKLFF. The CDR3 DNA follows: TGTGCCAGCACGACTCAAAATGAAAAACTGTTTTTT.